These 21 T cell receptor beta chains were sequenced from one sample in a study of CD8+ T cells in alopecia areata. As the sequencing template, cDNA was produced by extracting RNA and reverse transcribing it. Only in-frame clones appear in the TCRdb table, and some are missing; sequencing was by immunoSEQ multiplex PCR. The repertoire holds 70,000 to 95,000 clones, with roughly 51% as singletons. Sequenced sample: NKG2D-high CD8+ T cells sorted from blood. Receptor source: a human donor with alopecia areata.

In this sample, this clone turned up a few times. The chain carries TRBV5-1 and TRBJ2-7; TRBD2 aligns across 10 bases. This CDR3 region has 13 residues. V lost 3 bases to trimming and J lost 6 bases; unmatched junction nucleotides: 3. Germline CDR1 is SGHRS and CDR2 is YFSETQ. Here the CDR3 reads CASSSGLAAEQYF. Here the CDR3 DNA reads TGCGCCAGCAGCTCCGGACTAGCGGCCGAGCAGTACTTC.

This clone showed up just a few times. The J gene is TRBJ1-2, the V gene TRBV29-1, with a possible D match to TRBD1 (5 bases). V was cut by 3 bases and J by 3 bases, with 8 bases left in between. CDR1 and CDR2 (germline): SQVTM, ANQGSEA. CDR3 length: 12 residues. The chain's CDR3 is CSVDQGDYGYTF. The CDR3 region has the DNA TGCAGCGTTGATCAAGGGGACTATGGCTACACCTTC.

The chain combines TRBV27 with TRBJ2-7; weak D call: TRBD1 (6 bases). Germline CDR1 reads MNHEY; CDR2 reads SMNVEV (reference sequence). CDR3 length: 14 residues. V lost 8 bases and J 3 bases, leaving 17 bases between the germline ends. Written as DNA, the CDR3 is TGTGCCAGCGCGGACAGCTCGGGGATCTACGAGCAGTACTTC. Its protein is CASADSSGIYEQYF.

This clone was seen a handful of times. The J gene is TRBJ2-1, the V gene TRBV29-1; 11 nucleotides align to TRBD2. Germline V CDR1 and CDR2: SQVTM, ANQGSEA. CDR3 size: 15 residues. Trimming removed 2 bases from V and 4 bases from J; junction bases left unmatched: 4. The CDR3 coding sequence is TGCAGCGTTGAAACGGCTAGCGGGAGGTACAATGAGCAGTTCTTC. Encoded protein: CSVETASGRYNEQFF.

Only a few counts were recorded for this clone. The rearrangement uses TRBV30 and TRBJ2-1; 9 bases match TRBD2. The CDR3 length is 12 residues. Per the germline V gene, CDR1 is GTSNPN and CDR2 is SVGIG (reference sequence). V was clipped by 3 bases and J by 8 bases; unmatched bases: 2. The CDR3 nucleotides read TGTGCCTGGAGCCCTAGCGGGGATGAGCAGTTCTTC. Translating it yields CAWSPSGDEQFF.

This clone was seen once. The genes are TRBV30 and TRBJ2-7, with D possibly TRBD2 on 6 matching bases. Trimming took 5 bases from V and 2 from J, leaving 10 bases between them. The CDR3 is made up of 12 amino acids. CDR1 and CDR2 (germline): GTSNPN, SVGIG (reference sequence). CDR3 residues: CAWGTAPYEQYF. The CDR3 nucleotides read TGTGCCTGGGGGACTGCGCCCTACGAGCAGTACTTC.

The J gene is TRBJ2-5, the V gene TRBV11-2; D unclear. The J call may be faulty, since TRBJ2-7 better matches the DNA end. This CDR3 contains 11 residues. Germline values: CDR1 SGHAT, CDR2 FQNNGV. The CDR3 bases are TGTGCCAGCAGCTTTGGGAACGAGCAGTACTTC. Protein product: CASSFGNEQYF.

This sequence joins TRBV7-9 and TRBJ2-7; a possible D gene is TRBD2 (6 bases). This CDR3 contains 15 residues. Deletions cut 4 bases from V and 3 bases from J, with 16 bases between. Germline loops: CDR1 SEHNR, CDR2 FQNEAQ (reference sequence). The CDR3 sequence: CASSSTGGPSYEQYF. The CDR3 DNA reads as TGTGCCAGCAGCTCTACCGGGGGACCCAGCTACGAGCAGTACTTC.

This chain joins TRBV6-5 and TRBJ2-3; weak D call: TRBD2 (6 bases). CDR1 and CDR2 (germline): MNHEY, SVGAGI. With 6 bases removed from V and 2 bases from J, the gap between germline ends came to 15 bases. This CDR3 comprises 15 residues. The CDR3 sequence: CASSPGGADTDTQYF. CDR3 coding DNA: TGTGCCAGCAGCCCCGGCGGGGCAGACACAGATACGCAGTATTTT.

The rearrangement joins TRBV6-5 to TRBJ2-1; D possibly matches TRBD1 or TRBD2 (6 bases each). Germline V CDR1 and CDR2: MNHEY, SVGAGI. The CDR3 runs 16 residues. Trimming stripped 2 bases from V and 1 base from J, with 12 bases between. The CDR3 nucleotides read TGTGCCAGCAGTTACGTCAGGGGAGGATCCTACAATGAGCAGTTCTTC. It translates to CASSYVRGGSYNEQFF.

This chain uses TRBV2 with TRBJ2-1; D might be TRBD1 (6 bases). The CDR3 has 12 amino acids. Germline V CDR1 and CDR2: SNHLY, FYNNEI. V dropped 1 base and J dropped 10 bases, with 8 bases sitting between them. This CDR3 is CASSEGGREQFF. The CDR3 bases are TGTGCCAGCAGTGAAGGGGGGCGAGAGCAGTTCTTC.

Notes on this clone: Sequence at one end of the junction differs from germline and may be a read error. This chain connects TRBV27 to TRBJ1-5; D possibly corresponds to TRBD1 (6 bases). Germline CDR1 reads MNHEY; CDR2 reads SMNVEV (reference sequence). The CDR3 contains 15 residues. CDR3 residues: CASGLFGQYDQPQHF. The CDR3, as DNA: TGTGCCAGCGGTTTGTTCGGACAGTATGATCAGCCCCAGCATTTT.

The chain combines TRBV7-9 with TRBJ2-7, with D possibly matching TRBD2 (6 bases). CDR3 size: 16 residues. Germline V gene data show CDR1 as SEHNR and CDR2 as FQNEAQ (reference sequence). Trimming took off 4 bases at V and 4 bases at J, with 20 bases between the two ends. The CDR3 spells CASSSVLGLNLYEQYF. The CDR3 DNA follows: TGTGCCAGCAGCTCCGTGCTTGGACTAAATCTTTACGAGCAGTACTTC.

The rearrangement uses TRBV6-5 and TRBJ2-2, with D possibly being TRBD1 (6 bases). The CDR3 runs to 16 residues. The V end lost 6 bases, the J end lost 1 base, and 15 bases lay between the germline ends. Germline V gene data show CDR1 as MNHEY and CDR2 as SVGAGI. CDR3 nucleotide sequence: TGTGCCAGCAGGTACAGGGTCGCCATGAACACCGGGGAGCTGTTTTTT. Its translation is CASRYRVAMNTGELFF.

The V gene is TRBV20-1, the J gene TRBJ2-7; no clear D. Germline CDR1 DFQATT, CDR2 SNEGSKA (reference sequence). The CDR3 covers 10 residues. Trimming left V 0 bases short and J 3 bases short, with 0 bases between. Here the CDR3 DNA reads TGCAGTGCTAGAGACTACGAGCAGTACTTC. This encodes CSARDYEQYF.

Within the sample, this clone is medium-sized. The gene calls are TRBV11-2 and TRBJ1-2, with no clear D. Between the trimmed V and J ends, which lost 1 base and 3 bases, there was a span of 21 bases. The CDR3 has 18 residues. Germline assignment: CDR1 SGHAT and CDR2 FQNNGV. The CDR3 nucleotides are TGTGCCAGCAGCTTAGGAATCCCGGCGCATGGGATGGACTATGGCTACACCTTC. Protein: CASSLGIPAHGMDYGYTF.

The CDR3 reads CASRSTGGPAEAFF. The CDR3 DNA reads as TGTGCCAGCAGATCCACAGGGGGCCCTGCGGAGGCTTTCTTT. The rearrangement links TRBV13 to TRBJ1-1, with 9 bases identical to TRBD1. Germline-derived CDR1 and CDR2 are PRHDT and FYEKMQ (reference sequence). This CDR3 has 14 amino acids. V shed 6 bases and J 11 bases; nucleotides not matched to a gene: 13.

V gene TRBV30 combines with J gene TRBJ1-4; 7 positions agree with TRBD1. Per the germline V gene, CDR1 is GTSNPN and CDR2 is SVGIG (reference sequence). The CDR3 is 12 amino acids. V dropped 3 bases and J dropped 8; count of bases not matched to a gene: 3. Written as DNA, the CDR3 is TGTGCCTGGAGCGGGACAGTGGAAAAACTGTTTTTT. Its protein is CAWSGTVEKLFF.

The V gene is TRBV29-1, the J gene TRBJ2-1; D may be TRBD2 (6 bases). Trimming removed 2 bases from V and 5 bases from J, with 13 bases in between. CDR1 is SQVTM and CDR2 is ANQGSEA in the germline V gene. This CDR3 contains 14 residues. The CDR3 is CSVEKGGSDNEQFF. CDR3 nucleotide sequence: TGCAGCGTTGAAAAAGGAGGGTCGGACAATGAGCAGTTCTTC.

This clone showed up just a few times. The chain carries TRBV28 and TRBJ2-7; 9 bases map to TRBD1. V lost 4 bases and J lost 5; bases outside the gene matches: 9. This CDR3 has 15 residues. Germline V gene sequence: CDR1 MDHEN, CDR2 SYDVKM. The CDR3 loop reads CASSSRDRVMNEQYF. As DNA, the CDR3 is TGTGCCAGCAGTTCCCGGGACAGGGTTATGAACGAGCAGTACTTC.

The table lists this clone with a count of one. The chain joins TRBV5-1 to TRBJ1-6; D gene unclear. The V end was cut by 0 bases, the J end by 2 bases, with 9 bases between. Germline V CDR1 and CDR2: SGHRS, YFSETQ. This CDR3 region has 16 residues. CDR3 coding DNA: TGCGCCAGCAGCTTGGGCGTGGTCACCTATAATTCACCCCTCCACTTT. It translates to CASSLGVVTYNSPLHF.